This TCR beta chain was profiled in a study of metastatic and nonmetastatic thyroid tumors. MiXCR reprocessed the PCR reads for TCRdb. This sample has approximately 12,000 clones, with about 32% found just once. This clone was recorded many times. No antigen is known for it. Before thyroid surgery, none of the patients had received any treatment. V lost 1 base and J 10 bases, leaving 13 bases between the germline ends. CDR3 length equals 13 residues. Germline CDR1 and CDR2: LGHNT and FRNRAP. Study results and limitations: TCR beta diversity was reportedly significantly higher in malignant thyroid tumors than benign nodules, in blood and tumor.

The sequencing sample was made of tumor tissue. The rearrangement uses TRBV12-5 and TRBJ1-1; D may be TRBD1 (6 bases). The clonotype comes from a male donor with papillary thyroid cancer or a benign thyroid nodule (not recorded which). Some clones in this sample may be carry-over from other donors' samples. The CDR3: CASGLGTGSGAFF. CDR3 coding DNA: TGTGCTAGTGGTTTGGGAACAGGGTCCGGAGCTTTCTTT.